This paragraph reports one TCR beta chain. The antigen it binds to is not known. No base-level quality is on record; no much larger clone is a single base apart. The data belong to a study of blood T cell repertoires in COVID-19 (dated by TCRdb to the early 2020s). Looking at the study overall: The collaborator samples originated in the United States, Italy and Spain and spanned the acute and convalescent phases of COVID-19. The material from the prospective study consisted of cDNA or gDNA derived from T cells, B-cell-depleted T cells, or PBMCs. Deeply sampled blood TCRbeta repertoires from subjects exposed to, actively infected with, or recovered from COVID-19 were included in the dataset. A freely available public database, intended as a resource for researchers studying the immune response to SARS-CoV-2, is where the repertoires were released. Samples came from the ongoing ImmuneRACE study (first 160 participants) plus 1,254 subjects from 6 global collaborators. Sample metadata almost always included a de-identified subject ID, COVID-19 status, age in years and sex. HLA class I and class II types, where available, came from metadata supplied by the sample provider rather than from assay-based typing.

From a lookup of the germline V gene, CDR1 and CDR2 are SGHVS and FQNEAQ. The CDR3 runs 17 amino acids, cysteine and phenylalanine included. CDR3 DNA only is kept here, 51 bases in frame from base 1. V is cut by 0 bases and J by 0 bases, and the space between the germline ends is 14 bases. One collaborating source in Seattle enrolled patients while the patients were actively infected and followed the patients over time throughout the course of disease. The collaborating institutions used their own protocols to collect whole blood in K2EDTA tubes. Collaborator samples were shipped for TCRbeta analysis as frozen whole blood, isolated PBMCs, or DNA extracted from either sample type. The paper as a whole reports these results and caveats: How much clinical and demographic metadata was included differed by source and by participant, and the metadata was provided uncurated.

TCRbeta CDR3 regions were amplified from genomic DNA by means of the immunoSEQ Assay, a bias-controlled multiplex PCR. On the study's bioinformatics: Nucleated cell counts per sample were estimated from amplification of reference gene primers within the assay. To quantify the absolute abundance of each unique TCRbeta CDR3 rearrangement, sequence reads were collapsed and filtered. For each sample, productive Simpson clonality was calculated by taking the square root of Simpson's diversity index across productive rearrangements. Imported from immuneACCESS, the table was reduced by TCRdb to in-frame sequences with V and J called. These copies leave out some clones; in studies compared against another copy, an unresolved V gene accounts for under half, and the cause of the remainder is not known. The V and J calls and clone size come from that table; D and trimming were worked out from the DNA. The sample records approximately 200,000 clones, just under 90% of which are singletons. The top ten hold roughly 2.5% of the sample.

The receptor was isolated from a man between 25 and 39 years old with COVID-19, enrolled during active disease. Sequenced material: peripheral blood. In this chain, TRBV7-8 is recombined with TRBJ1-1; a weak D assignment points to TRBD1 (6 bases agree). The CDR3 amino acid sequence is: CASSLAIIQGMNTEAFF. In nucleotide form, the sequence is TGTGCCAGCAGCTTAGCGATCATACAGGGAATGAACACTGAAGCTTTCTTT.